The next 10 T cell receptor beta chains were all read from a single sample in a study of blood T cell repertoires in COVID-19 (dated by TCRdb to 2020 to 2021). Library generation was performed with the immunoSEQ multiplex PCR assay. In TCRdb, the immuneACCESS table is reduced to in-frame sequences with V and J assigned. These tables do not hold every clone; where another copy was compared, an unresolved V gene accounts for under half, and the others remain unexplained. Present in this sample are 100,000 to 150,000 clones, about 80% of which were seen just once. Roughly 6.2% of the sample goes to the ten largest clones. The sample taken for sequencing was peripheral blood. These receptors were taken from a man aged 70-80 years with acute or convalescent COVID-19.

The chain recombines TRBV9 with TRBJ1-5, with a possible D match to TRBD1 (6 bases). The CDR3 totals 18 residues. The V gene lost 0 bases and the J gene lost 4 bases, with 20 bases spanning the gap. Germline-derived CDR1 and CDR2 are SGDLS and YYNGEE. CDR3 region: CASSVELGDTTTNQPQHF. The CDR3 nucleotides read TGTGCCAGCAGCGTAGAACTAGGGGACACTACGACGAATCAGCCCCAGCATTTT.

The chain joins TRBV7-9 to TRBJ2-1; 9 bases align to TRBD1. Germline V lookup: CDR1 SEHNR, CDR2 FQNEAQ (reference sequence). V trimming: 1 base; J trimming: 6 bases; junction bases outside the gene matches: 4. The CDR3 consists of 15 residues. The chain's CDR3 is CASSLVGTGFNEQFF. CDR3 coding DNA: TGTGCCAGCAGCTTAGTCGGGACAGGGTTCAATGAGCAGTTCTTC.

The rearrangement uses TRBV9 and TRBJ2-7, with D perhaps matching TRBD2 (6 bases). Looked up from germline, CDR1 is SGDLS and CDR2 is YYNGEE. V lost 5 bases, J lost 0 bases, and 9 bases lay in between. This CDR3 is 13 amino acids long. CDR3 sequence: CASSGGSSYEQYF. As DNA, the CDR3 is TGTGCCAGCAGTGGGGGGAGCTCCTACGAGCAGTACTTC.

This clone occurred a few times. The CDR3 is CASRPSPRTGDGYGYTF. The CDR3 nucleotides read TGTGCCAGCAGACCAAGCCCCCGGACAGGGGACGGCTATGGCTACACCTTC. V and J are TRBV7-9 and TRBJ1-2; 9 bases match TRBD1. With V trimmed by 6 bases and J by 4 bases, 15 bases remained unmatched. Germline V CDR1 and CDR2: SEHNR, FQNEAQ (reference sequence). The CDR3 contains 17 residues.

The chain is built from TRBV7-8 and TRBJ2-7; tentative D call: TRBD2 (6 bases). This CDR3 comprises 15 residues. Germline V gene sequence: CDR1 SGHVS, CDR2 FQNEAQ. Trimming left V 1 base short and J 4 bases short, with 14 bases between. The CDR3 region has the DNA TGTGCCAGCAGCTTAGTATCCGGGAGTGGATACGAGCAGTACTTC. As protein: CASSLVSGSGYEQYF.

Note on this clone: Mismatch with germline at one junction end may stem from a read error. This chain connects TRBV6-6 to TRBJ2-1; 9 positions match TRBD1. Germline V gene sequence: CDR1 MNHNY, CDR2 SVGAGI (reference sequence). CDR3 length: 15 amino acids. For the CDR3, the DNA is TGTGCCAGCACTTCCTTGGACAGGGGCTACCATGAGCAGTTCTTC. The encoded protein is CASTSLDRGYHEQFF.

The chain links TRBV19 to TRBJ2-6; tentatively, D is TRBD2 (5 bases). Trimming cost V 6 bases and J 2 bases, with 14 bases left between them. CDR1 is LNHDA and CDR2 is SQIVND in the germline V gene (reference sequence). The CDR3 is made up of 16 amino acids. CDR3 bases: TGTGCCAGTAGACTAGATGTGTTCGCTGGGGCCAACGTCCTGACTTTC. Translated, it gives CASRLDVFAGANVLTF.

The J gene is TRBJ2-5, the V gene TRBV27; weak D call: TRBD1 (6 bases). Trimming shortened V by 6 bases and J by 6 bases, and 20 bases separated the two germline ends. The CDR3 contains 15 residues. Looked up from germline, CDR1 is MNHEY and CDR2 is SMNVEV (reference sequence). The chain's CDR3 is CASRPIGRGTQTQYF. For the CDR3, the DNA is TGTGCCAGCAGACCTATTGGCAGGGGCACTCAGACCCAGTACTTC.

The chain employs TRBV19 and TRBJ1-4; D not resolved. This CDR3 has 14 residues. CDR1 and CDR2 from the germline V gene are LNHDA and SQIVND (reference sequence). V lost 0 bases to trimming and J lost 4 bases, with 6 bases between them. As DNA, the CDR3 is TGTGCCAGTAGTATAGAGGGCAGTAATGAAAAACTGTTTTTT. Translated: CASSIEGSNEKLFF. Filled out from reference TRBV19 and TRBJ1-4, the complete variable domain reads DGGITQSPKYLFRKEGQNVTLSCEQNLNHDAMYWYRQDPGQGLRLIYYSQIVNDFQKGDIAEGYSVSREKKESFPLTVTSAQKNPTAFYLCASSIEGSNEKLFFGSGTQLSVL.

The rearrangement links TRBV7-2 to TRBJ2-3; 11 nucleotides line up with TRBD2. The CDR3 is 17 amino acids. Trimming cost V 7 bases and J 4 bases; bases outside gene matches: 13. The germline V gene encodes CDR1 SGHTA and CDR2 FQGNSA. The DNA of the CDR3 is TGTGCCAGCACCTCGCCAACCGGACTAGCGGGTGCAGATACGCAGTATTTT. This gives the protein CASTSPTGLAGADTQYF.